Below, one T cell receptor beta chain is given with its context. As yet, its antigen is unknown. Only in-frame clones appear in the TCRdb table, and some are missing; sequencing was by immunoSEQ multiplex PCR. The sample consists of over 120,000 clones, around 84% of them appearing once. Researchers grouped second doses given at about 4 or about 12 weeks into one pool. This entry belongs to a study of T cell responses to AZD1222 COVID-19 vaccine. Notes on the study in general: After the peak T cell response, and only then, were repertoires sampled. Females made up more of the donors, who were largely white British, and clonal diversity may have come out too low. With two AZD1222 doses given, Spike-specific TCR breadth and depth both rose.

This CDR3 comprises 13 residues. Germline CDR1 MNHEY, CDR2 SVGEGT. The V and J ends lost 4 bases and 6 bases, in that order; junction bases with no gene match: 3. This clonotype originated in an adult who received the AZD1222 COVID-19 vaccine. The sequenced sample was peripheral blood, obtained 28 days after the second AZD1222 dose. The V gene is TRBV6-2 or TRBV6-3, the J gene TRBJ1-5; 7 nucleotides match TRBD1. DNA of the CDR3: TGTGCCAGCAGTTCACAGGGGAGTCAGCCCCAGCATTTT. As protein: CASSSQGSQPQHF.